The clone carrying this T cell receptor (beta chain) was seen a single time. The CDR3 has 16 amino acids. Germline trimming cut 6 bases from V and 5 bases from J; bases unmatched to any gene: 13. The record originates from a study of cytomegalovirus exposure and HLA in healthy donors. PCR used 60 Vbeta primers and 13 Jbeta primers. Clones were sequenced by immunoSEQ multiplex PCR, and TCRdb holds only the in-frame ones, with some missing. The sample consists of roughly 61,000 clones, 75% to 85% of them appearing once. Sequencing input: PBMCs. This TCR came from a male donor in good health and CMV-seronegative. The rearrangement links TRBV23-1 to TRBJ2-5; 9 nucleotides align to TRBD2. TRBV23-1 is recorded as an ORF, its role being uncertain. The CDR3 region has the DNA TGCGCCAGCAGCCCCGGGGCGCTAGCGGGGCGGGAGACCCAGTACTTC. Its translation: CASSPGALAGRETQYF.